One sample yielded the 22 T cell receptor beta chains listed below, sequenced in a study. Using its own MiXCR run on the 5' RACE reads, TCRdb lists one record per CDR3 protein. The table lists tens of thousands of distinct CDR3 sequences, less than 30% of them singletons. Cells sorted as Tregs were CD4+, CD25+ and CD127-/low. The material sequenced was tumor-infiltrating Tregs sorted from the breast tumor. Receptors originate from a female donor with breast cancer.

The chain joins TRBV7-2 to TRBJ1-1; D perhaps matches TRBD1 (6 bases). Germline V gives CDR1 SGHTA, CDR2 FQGNSA. CDR3 length: 14 residues. Deletions cut 6 bases from V and 0 bases from J, with 11 bases between. The CDR3 loop reads CASRGGGLNTEAFF. CDR3 sequence (DNA): TGTGCCAGCAGGGGAGGGGGGCTGAACACTGAAGCTTTCTTT.

V is TRBV5-1 and J is TRBJ2-1; 8 bases map to TRBD2. Germline V lookup: CDR1 SGHRS, CDR2 YFSETQ. Losses at the gene ends were 4 bases for V and 8 bases for J; bases not matched to a gene: 11. CDR3 length: 15 residues. The CDR3 is CASSPSSGSRYEQFF. The DNA of the CDR3 is TGCGCCAGCAGCCCCTCGAGCGGGAGTAGGTATGAGCAGTTCTTC.

V gene TRBV12-3 or TRBV12-4 combines with J gene TRBJ1-5, with TRBD1 identical over 7 bases. The CDR3 runs to 16 residues. With 1 base clipped from V and 3 bases from J, the junction kept 6 bases outside the gene matches. The DNA of the CDR3 is TGTGCCAGCAGTTTAGGGACAGGAGTATTCAATCAGCCCCAGCATTTT. Translation: CASSLGTGVFNQPQHF.

In its sample, this clonotype was seen a few times. The chain uses TRBV7-2 and TRBJ2-3, with 13 bases matching TRBD2. V shed 5 bases, J shed 6 bases, and the junction held 5 bases outside the gene matches. The CDR3 contains 15 residues. Germline loops: CDR1 SGHTA, CDR2 FQGNSA. CDR3 sequence reads: CASSRGLAGVDTQYF. CDR3 coding DNA: TGTGCCAGCAGCCGAGGACTAGCGGGAGTGGATACGCAGTATTTT.

The table lists this clonotype with a few counts. The chain combines TRBV28 with TRBJ1-2; no clear D gene. The CDR3 is 15 amino acids. Trimming took off 4 bases at V and 4 bases at J, with 16 bases between the two ends. CDR1 is MDHEN and CDR2 is SYDVKM in the germline V gene. Here the CDR3 DNA reads TGTGCCAGCAGTTCTCCGACCGCCGGTGGCTATGGCTACACCTTC. Encoded protein: CASSSPTAGGYGYTF.

In its sample, this clonotype was seen a few times. The chain has TRBV27 and TRBJ2-5; D is uncertain. This CDR3 has 13 residues. In germline, CDR1 is MNHEY, CDR2 SMNVEV (reference sequence). V was clipped by 0 bases and J by 1 base, with 3 bases between them. CDR3 loop: CASSLSTQETQYF. CDR3 DNA sequence: TGTGCCAGCAGTTTATCGACCCAAGAGACCCAGTACTTC.

This clonotype was observed many times. This chain connects TRBV12-3 or TRBV12-4 to TRBJ2-1; D remains unclear. The CDR3 loop spans 13 amino acids. Trimming took off 2 bases at V and 9 bases at J, with 11 bases between the two ends. The CDR3 loop is CASSLSNNGEQFF. The CDR3 DNA reads as TGTGCCAGCAGTTTATCTAACAATGGTGAGCAGTTCTTC.

Comments on this clonotype: Without the conserved terminal phenylalanine or tryptophan, this CDR3 likely stems from a read error. V is TRBV20-1 and J is TRBJ1-4; 7 bases map to TRBD1. V lost 6 bases, J lost 0 bases, and 10 bases stayed unmatched. This CDR3 is 16 amino acids long. CDR1 is DFQATT, CDR2 SNEGSKA, per germline (reference sequence). The CDR3 DNA follows: TGCAGTGCAAGGACAGGTGACGGGGCAACTAATGAAAAACTGTTTTGT. Translated: CSARTGDGATNEKLFC.

This clonotype was detected only a few times. The V and J genes are TRBV6-6 and TRBJ2-7; TRBD2 aligns across 9 bases. Germline CDR1 MNHNY, CDR2 SVGAGI (reference sequence). The ends lost 0 bases at V and 2 bases at J; junction bases unmatched: 5. This CDR3 is 16 amino acids long. CDR3 protein: CASSYSTVAGAYEQYF. The CDR3 DNA reads TGTGCCAGCAGTTACTCGACGGTAGCGGGAGCCTACGAGCAGTACTTC.

The chain recombines TRBV6-1 with TRBJ1-6, with 7 positions matching TRBD1. This CDR3 spans 17 amino acids. V shed 4 bases and J 9 bases; nucleotides not matched to a gene: 15. Germline CDR1 MNHNS, CDR2 SASEGT. Written as DNA, the CDR3 is TGTGCCAGCAGTGCAACGACAGGGATCTCGAGTGTTTCACCCCTCCACTTT. Protein product: CASSATTGISSVSPLHF.

This sequence joins TRBV3-1 and TRBJ2-7; 11 nucleotides align to TRBD2. V was clipped by 4 bases and J by 1 base; unmatched bases: 3. Germline lookup yields CDR1 LGHDT and CDR2 YNNKEL (reference sequence). The CDR3 extends over 15 amino acids. CDR3 amino acids: CASSPWTSGSYEQYF. The CDR3 DNA reads TGTGCCAGCAGCCCCTGGACTAGCGGGTCCTACGAGCAGTACTTC.

The chain carries TRBV7-2 and TRBJ2-7; D remains unclear. Between the trimmed V and J ends, which lost 5 bases and 5 bases, there was a span of 13 bases. CDR1 is SGHTA, CDR2 FQGNSA, per germline. The CDR3 sequence is 13 residues long. In nucleotides, the CDR3 is TGTGCCAGCAGCCCCGACCCTTCCCACGAGCAGTACTTC. Amino acid sequence: CASSPDPSHEQYF.

This clonotype occurred many times. The chain uses TRBV5-1 and TRBJ1-1; no reliable D call. Germline CDR1 reads SGHRS; CDR2 reads YFSETQ. Trimming removed 4 bases from V and 1 base from J, with 17 bases in between. The CDR3 is 16 residues long. CDR3 sequence: CASSDHIRGQNTEAFF. The CDR3 nucleotides are TGCGCCAGCAGCGATCATATTCGGGGTCAGAACACTGAAGCTTTCTTT. Full variable domain (remainder filled in from reference TRBV5-1 and TRBJ1-1): KAGVTQTPRYLIKTRGQQVTLSCSPISGHRSVSWYQQTPGQGLQFLFEYFSETQRNKGNFPGRFSGRQFSNSRSEMNVSTLELGDSALYLCASSDHIRGQNTEAFFGQGTRLTVV.

This clonotype was detected only a few times. The chain employs TRBV24-1 and TRBJ2-1; TRBD2 matches at 12 bases. The CDR3 contains 16 residues. From germline, CDR1 is KGHDR and CDR2 SFDVKD. V lost 5 bases and J lost 5; bases outside the gene matches: 6. This chain's CDR3 is CATSAPGLAGDNEQFF. The CDR3 DNA reads TGTGCCACCAGTGCCCCGGGACTAGCGGGTGACAATGAGCAGTTCTTC.

This clonotype appeared a few times. The chain is built from TRBV2 and TRBJ1-2; TRBD1 might be the D (5 bases). Looked up from germline, CDR1 is SNHLY and CDR2 is FYNNEI. This CDR3 is 14 amino acids long. V lost 3 bases to trimming and J lost 6 bases, with 14 bases between them. The CDR3 region is CASSDNRPGNGYTF. CDR3 nucleotides: TGTGCCAGCAGTGACAATAGGCCAGGGAATGGCTACACCTTC.

This clonotype has more than one count but fewer than ten. J is TRBJ1-2 and V is TRBV4-1; the match to TRBD1 covers 8 bases. Trimming cost V 4 bases and J 3 bases; bases outside gene matches: 10. This CDR3 is built from 16 residues. The germline V gene has CDR1 MGHRA and CDR2 YSYEKL. The CDR3 protein is CASSLKDRVGDYGYTF. DNA for the CDR3: TGCGCCAGCAGCCTTAAGGACAGGGTCGGCGACTATGGCTACACCTTC.

Concerning this clonotype itself: Given the absence of the conserved phenylalanine or tryptophan at the CDR3 end, a read error is likely. The V call is TRBV7-9, the J call TRBJ2-7, with a weak D call TRBD1 (5 bases). This CDR3 is 15 amino acids long. Per the germline V gene, CDR1 is SEHNR and CDR2 is FQNEAQ (reference sequence). V lost 5 bases, J lost 6 bases, and 20 bases lay in between. CDR3 nucleotide sequence: TGTGCCAGCAGCCTGACAGCCACAACAGGTTTCGAGCAGTACCTC. Protein product: CASSLTATTGFEQYL.

This clonotype came up many times. The chain carries TRBV5-1 and TRBJ2-1; D remains unclear. With 0 bases removed from V and 10 bases from J, the gap between germline ends came to 5 bases. This CDR3 is built from 11 residues. In germline, CDR1 is SGHRS, CDR2 YFSETQ. CDR3 loop: CASSLGLEQFF. The CDR3 nucleotides are TGCGCCAGCAGCTTGGGGTTAGAGCAGTTCTTC.

This clonotype is labeled medium-sized (0.01 to 0.1%). CDR3 DNA: TGCGCCAGCAGCGGAGGGGGCAGGACCGGGGAGCTGTTTTTT. This codes for CASSGGGRTGELFF. The gene calls are TRBV5-1 and TRBJ2-2, with TRBD1 as a possible D gene (7 bases). This CDR3 has 14 amino acids. Germline lookup yields CDR1 SGHRS and CDR2 YFSETQ. Trimming took off 4 bases at V and 5 bases at J, with 12 bases between the two ends. Complete variable domain (other parts from reference TRBV5-1 and TRBJ2-2): KAGVTQTPRYLIKTRGQQVTLSCSPISGHRSVSWYQQTPGQGLQFLFEYFSETQRNKGNFPGRFSGRQFSNSRSEMNVSTLELGDSALYLCASSGGGRTGELFFGEGSRLTVL.

This clonotype was seen many times. The CDR3 region is CASSVAGLNYGYTF. The DNA for the CDR3 is TGTGCCAGCAGTGTGGCAGGCCTTAACTATGGCTACACCTTC. The chain couples TRBV6-1 to TRBJ1-2; D unresolved. Germline V gene data show CDR1 as MNHNS and CDR2 as SASEGT. The CDR3 has 14 residues. The ends were cut back, 4 bases at V and 1 base at J, with 10 bases in the middle.

CDR3 nucleotide sequence: TGTGCCAGCAGCGTGGGACTAGCGGGAGGAGGGGAGCAGTACGTC. Translating it yields CASSVGLAGGGEQYV. J is TRBJ2-7 and V is TRBV9; 15 nucleotides line up with TRBD2. Trimming took 2 bases from V and 7 from J; bases not matched to a gene: 4. Germline assignment: CDR1 SGDLS and CDR2 YYNGEE. The CDR3 sequence is 15 residues long.

This clonotype appeared a few times. The V gene is TRBV12-3 or TRBV12-4, the J gene TRBJ1-1, with TRBD1 matching 10 bases. Trimming took 7 bases from V and 6 from J; bases not matched to a gene: 11. This CDR3 spans 15 amino acids. CDR3 in DNA: TGTGCCAGCACCCGTTGGGGACAGGGGTTGGCTGAAGCTTTCTTT. It is translated as CASTRWGQGLAEAFF.